Listed below are T cell receptor beta chains from one sample, sequenced in a study of shared clonotypes between healthy human individuals. Assay: immunoSEQ multiplex PCR; the TCRdb copy retains only in-frame clones and omits some. Of approximately 2,000,000 clones listed, about 93% are singletons. Sequenced sample: naive CD8+ T cells from PBMCs. These receptors all come from a man younger than 35 in good health. Some clones in this sample may be carry-over from other donors' samples. Each CDR3 is given with its conserved first and last residue. Each record gives: J gene, clone size, V gene, D gene, CDR3 DNA, CDR3 protein. D genes are given only for firm matches. Not all rows give a size; the values are once, few, many and, for expanded clones, a class.

J gene: TRBJ1-2
clone size: .
V gene: TRBV12-5
D gene: .
CDR3 DNA: TGTGCTACTAAGGGGATGGACCCTTCTGGCTACACCTTC
CDR3 protein: CATKGMDPSGYTF

J gene: TRBJ2-1
clone size: .
V gene: TRBV19
D gene: .
CDR3 DNA: TGTGCCAGTAGTATAGATTATGGCTCAGGGGTCAATGAGCAGTTCTTC
CDR3 protein: CASSIDYGSGVNEQFF

J gene: TRBJ2-1
clone size: .
V gene: TRBV5-5
D gene: TRBD2
CDR3 DNA: TGTGCCAGCAGCTTGGCTAGCGGGAGTCTCTACAATGAGCAGTTCTTC
CDR3 protein: CASSLASGSLYNEQFF

J gene: TRBJ1-5
clone size: once
V gene: TRBV19
D gene: TRBD1
CDR3 DNA: TGTGCCAGTAGTACAACGACAGGGGTCCAGCCCCAGCATTTT
CDR3 protein: CASSTTTGVQPQHF

J gene: TRBJ2-4
clone size: .
V gene: TRBV4-2
D gene: TRBD2
CDR3 DNA: TGTGCCAGCAGCCAAGAGGGACTAGCGGGAGGGCGGGCGGCCAAAAACATTCAGTACTTC
CDR3 protein: CASSQEGLAGGRAAKNIQYF

J gene: TRBJ2-3
clone size: .
V gene: TRBV5-4
D gene: .
CDR3 DNA: TGTGCCAGCAGCTTGGGTGACATCCCCCGGTGGACAGATACGCAGTATTTT
CDR3 protein: CASSLGDIPRWTDTQYF

J gene: TRBJ2-5
clone size: .
V gene: TRBV18
D gene: TRBD2
CDR3 DNA: TGTGCCAGCTCACCTACCTTAGCGGGAGGGTACGAGACCCAGTACTTC
CDR3 protein: CASSPTLAGGYETQYF

J gene: TRBJ2-7
clone size: once
V gene: TRBV27
D gene: TRBD1
CDR3 DNA: TGTGCCAGCAGACAAACAACAGGGGGCCGTTTCTACGAGCAGTACTTC
CDR3 protein: CASRQTTGGRFYEQYF

J gene: TRBJ2-4
clone size: once
V gene: TRBV9
D gene: .
CDR3 DNA: TGTGCCAGCAGCGTAGGAGGCAGTAGCCTAGCCAAAAACATTCAGTACTTC
CDR3 protein: CASSVGGSSLAKNIQYF

J gene: TRBJ1-3
clone size: .
V gene: TRBV27
D gene: .
CDR3 DNA: TGTGCCAGTAAACCCGGGAACGTCGACACCATATATTTT
CDR3 protein: CASKPGNVDTIYF

J gene: TRBJ2-7
clone size: .
V gene: TRBV5-1
D gene: TRBD1
CDR3 DNA: TGCGCCAGCAGCCTGGACAGGTACGAGCAGTACTTC
CDR3 protein: CASSLDRYEQYF

J gene: TRBJ2-7
clone size: .
V gene: TRBV23-1
D gene: .
CDR3 DNA: TGCGTCAGCTGGCTAGTGACGACCTACGAGCAGTACTTC
CDR3 protein: CVSWLVTTYEQYF

J gene: TRBJ2-7
clone size: .
V gene: TRBV6-5
D gene: .
CDR3 DNA: TGTGCCAGCAGTTACGGGGGGCCCTACGAGCAGTACTTC
CDR3 protein: CASSYGGPYEQYF

J gene: TRBJ1-2
clone size: .
V gene: TRBV11-2
D gene: .
CDR3 DNA: TGTGCCAGCAGCCCGGGACCAAGGGAGGACTATGGCTACACCTTC
CDR3 protein: CASSPGPREDYGYTF

J gene: TRBJ2-1
clone size: .
V gene: TRBV6-1
D gene: TRBD2
CDR3 DNA: TGTGCCAGCAGTGCTCTCCTTCGGACTAGCGGGAGGGTTGAGCAGTTCTTC
CDR3 protein: CASSALLRTSGRVEQFF

J gene: TRBJ1-1
clone size: once
V gene: TRBV5-8
D gene: .
CDR3 DNA: TGTGCCAGCAGTTGGGACATCTTGAACACTGAAGCTTTCTTT
CDR3 protein: CASSWDILNTEAFF

J gene: TRBJ2-7
clone size: .
V gene: TRBV27
D gene: TRBD1
CDR3 DNA: TGTGCCAGCAGTTACGGGACAGCCGCCTACGAGCAGTACTTC
CDR3 protein: CASSYGTAAYEQYF

J gene: TRBJ2-5
clone size: once
V gene: TRBV11-2
D gene: .
CDR3 DNA: TGTGCCAGCAGCTTATACCCCCCGGGGCCGGGGGAAGAGACCCAGTACTTC
CDR3 protein: CASSLYPPGPGEETQYF

J gene: TRBJ1-3
clone size: once
V gene: TRBV21-1
D gene: .
CDR3 DNA: TGTGCCAGCAGCAAAGGGCCATCCACAGGAACAGGGAGCTCTGGAAACACCATATATTTT
CDR3 protein: CASSKGPSTGTGSSGNTIYF

J gene: TRBJ1-5
clone size: .
V gene: TRBV28
D gene: .
CDR3 DNA: TGTGCCAGCAGCGTCTTCAGCTACAATCAGCCCCAGCATTTT
CDR3 protein: CASSVFSYNQPQHF

J gene: TRBJ1-5
clone size: .
V gene: TRBV4-3
D gene: .
CDR3 DNA: TGCGCCAGCAGCCAACGTTCTGGGGTGGGTCAGCCCCAGCATTTT
CDR3 protein: CASSQRSGVGQPQHF

J gene: TRBJ2-7
clone size: .
V gene: TRBV28
D gene: .
CDR3 DNA: TGTGCCAGCAGTTTACCAGGGACGCAGTACGAGCAGTACTTC
CDR3 protein: CASSLPGTQYEQYF

J gene: TRBJ1-1
clone size: .
V gene: TRBV19
D gene: TRBD1
CDR3 DNA: TGTGTCAGTCGGGACAGGGGTTTGGGCACTGAAGCTTTCTTT
CDR3 protein: CVSRDRGLGTEAFF

J gene: TRBJ2-1
clone size: once
V gene: TRBV27
D gene: TRBD2
CDR3 DNA: TGTGCCAGCAGTTCTCAACTAGCGGGAGTTCGGGGTGAGCAGTTCTTC
CDR3 protein: CASSSQLAGVRGEQFF

J gene: TRBJ1-4
clone size: .
V gene: TRBV7-3
D gene: TRBD1
CDR3 DNA: TGTGCCAGCAGCTTAAGGGGCAGGGGGAGGGATGAAAAACTGTTTTTT
CDR3 protein: CASSLRGRGRDEKLFF

J gene: TRBJ2-2
clone size: .
V gene: TRBV27
D gene: TRBD1
CDR3 DNA: TGTGCCAGCAGTAAAAGACAGGGGGTAGTCGCCGGGGAGCTGTTTTTT
CDR3 protein: CASSKRQGVVAGELFF

J gene: TRBJ2-1
clone size: once
V gene: TRBV9
D gene: TRBD2
CDR3 DNA: TGTGCCAGCAGCGTAGGCCTAGCGGGAGTTGAAGATGAGCAGTTCTTC
CDR3 protein: CASSVGLAGVEDEQFF

J gene: TRBJ1-3
clone size: .
V gene: TRBV28
D gene: .
CDR3 DNA: TGTGCCAGCAGTTTATGGGGGGGAAACTCTGGAAACACCATATATTTT
CDR3 protein: CASSLWGGNSGNTIYF

J gene: TRBJ2-2
clone size: once
V gene: TRBV27
D gene: .
CDR3 DNA: TGTGCCAGCACAAGGGGAGCCGGGGAGCTGTTTTTT
CDR3 protein: CASTRGAGELFF

J gene: TRBJ1-2
clone size: .
V gene: TRBV27
D gene: .
CDR3 DNA: TGTGCCAGCGGGTTGGGAACTAACTATGGCTACACCTTC
CDR3 protein: CASGLGTNYGYTF

J gene: TRBJ1-2
clone size: few
V gene: TRBV6-1
D gene: .
CDR3 DNA: TGTGCCAGCAGTGAAGCGGCAGGGTTCGTTGGCTACACCTTC
CDR3 protein: CASSEAAGFVGYTF

J gene: TRBJ2-1
clone size: once
V gene: TRBV7-9
D gene: TRBD2
CDR3 DNA: TGTGCCGGGGGAGCTAGCGGGAGCCGGAATGAGCAGTTCTTC
CDR3 protein: CAGGASGSRNEQFF

J gene: TRBJ2-7
clone size: once
V gene: TRBV7-9
D gene: TRBD2
CDR3 DNA: TGTGCCAGCAGCTCTACTAGCGGGATCTCCTACGAGCAGTACTTC
CDR3 protein: CASSSTSGISYEQYF

J gene: TRBJ1-2
clone size: .
V gene: TRBV6-6
D gene: .
CDR3 DNA: TGTGCCAGCAGTTCCCACCTCTACCGCGCCCCGAGCCGGGGATTC
CDR3 protein: CASSSHLYRAPSRGF

J gene: TRBJ2-7
clone size: .
V gene: TRBV4-3
D gene: TRBD2
CDR3 DNA: TGCGCCAGCAGCCAAGCGGCGGGGGCGGGAGGCCCCGAGCAGTACTTC
CDR3 protein: CASSQAAGAGGPEQYF

J gene: TRBJ1-5
clone size: .
V gene: TRBV19
D gene: .
CDR3 DNA: TGTGCCAGTAGTATAGACAGGGAGGGCAATCAGCCCCAGCATTTT
CDR3 protein: CASSIDREGNQPQHF

J gene: TRBJ2-1
clone size: .
V gene: TRBV30
D gene: TRBD2
CDR3 DNA: TGTGCCTGGGAACTAGCGGGCTCCTACAATGAGCAGTTCTTC
CDR3 protein: CAWELAGSYNEQFF

J gene: TRBJ2-5
clone size: .
V gene: TRBV28
D gene: .
CDR3 DNA: TGTGCCAGCAGTTTATTCCTGGGACATAGCCAAGAGACCCAGTACTTC
CDR3 protein: CASSLFLGHSQETQYF

J gene: TRBJ2-3
clone size: .
V gene: TRBV10-3
D gene: .
CDR3 DNA: TGTGCCATCAGTGAGTCCCGGCGTCAGTTATACACAGATACGCAGTATTTT
CDR3 protein: CAISESRRQLYTDTQYF

J gene: TRBJ2-1
clone size: .
V gene: TRBV27
D gene: .
CDR3 DNA: TGTGCCAGCAGGGCAGCCTTGTACAATGAGCAGTTCTTC
CDR3 protein: CASRAALYNEQFF

J gene: TRBJ2-1
clone size: .
V gene: TRBV9
D gene: .
CDR3 DNA: TGTGCCAGCAGCGTAGGGGACCAGCCCTGGGAGCAGTTCTTC
CDR3 protein: CASSVGDQPWEQFF

J gene: TRBJ2-7
clone size: .
V gene: TRBV7-6
D gene: TRBD2
CDR3 DNA: TGTGCCAGCAGCCCACAGACTAGCGGGAGAATAGGACACGAGCAGTACTTC
CDR3 protein: CASSPQTSGRIGHEQYF

J gene: TRBJ1-1
clone size: .
V gene: TRBV14
D gene: .
CDR3 DNA: TGTGCCAGCAGCCAGAGGAATGACTTCCTTGCTTTCTTT
CDR3 protein: CASSQRNDFLAFF

J gene: TRBJ2-7
clone size: .
V gene: TRBV29-1
D gene: TRBD1
CDR3 DNA: TGCAGCGTCCTAGGAGGGACAGGGGCTGTTTACGAGCAGTACTTC
CDR3 protein: CSVLGGTGAVYEQYF

J gene: TRBJ1-5
clone size: .
V gene: TRBV6-1
D gene: .
CDR3 DNA: TGTGCCAGCAGTGAGGCCCTCTCAGGGGTATATATCTATAGCAATCAGCCCCAGCATTTT
CDR3 protein: CASSEALSGVYIYSNQPQHF

J gene: TRBJ2-7
clone size: once
V gene: TRBV4-1
D gene: TRBD1
CDR3 DNA: TGCGCCAGCAGCCAAGACGGACAGGGGAGGGATTACGAGCAGTACTTC
CDR3 protein: CASSQDGQGRDYEQYF

J gene: TRBJ1-2
clone size: .
V gene: TRBV27
D gene: .
CDR3 DNA: TGTGCCACCAAAAAAAGAGGGCTCTACTATGGCTACACCTTC
CDR3 protein: CATKKRGLYYGYTF

J gene: TRBJ2-7
clone size: once
V gene: TRBV5-1
D gene: .
CDR3 DNA: TGCGCCAGCAGCTTCCAGGGTGCCTACGAGCAGTACTTC
CDR3 protein: CASSFQGAYEQYF

J gene: TRBJ2-7
clone size: .
V gene: TRBV7-2
D gene: TRBD2
CDR3 DNA: TGTGCCAGCAGCCTCGTAGCGGGCACGGGCGCCGAGCAGTACTTC
CDR3 protein: CASSLVAGTGAEQYF

J gene: TRBJ2-7
clone size: once
V gene: TRBV4-1
D gene: .
CDR3 DNA: TGCGCCAGCAGCCAAGATCTAGTCTACGAGCAGTACTTC
CDR3 protein: CASSQDLVYEQYF

J gene: TRBJ2-7
clone size: .
V gene: TRBV5-5
D gene: TRBD1
CDR3 DNA: TGTGCCAGCAACCCGGTGGCAGGGGGCTGGTACGAGCAGTACTTC
CDR3 protein: CASNPVAGGWYEQYF

J gene: TRBJ2-7
clone size: .
V gene: TRBV6-5
D gene: TRBD2
CDR3 DNA: TGTGCCAGCAGTCAGACTAGCGGAGATGATTGGGAGCAGTACTTC
CDR3 protein: CASSQTSGDDWEQYF

J gene: TRBJ1-5
clone size: .
V gene: TRBV9
D gene: .
CDR3 DNA: TGTGCCAGCAGCGTAGGAGGGGGGAGAGGACAGCCCCAGCATTTT
CDR3 protein: CASSVGGGRGQPQHF

J gene: TRBJ1-2
clone size: .
V gene: TRBV11-2
D gene: TRBD1
CDR3 DNA: TGTGCCAGCAGCTTAGTTACCGGACAGGGGGGGTATGGCTACACCTTC
CDR3 protein: CASSLVTGQGGYGYTF

J gene: TRBJ2-5
clone size: .
V gene: TRBV12-5
D gene: .
CDR3 DNA: TGTGCTAGTGGTTTGGAAGTGAAGGACGGTGGCAAGTACTTC
CDR3 protein: CASGLEVKDGGKYF

J gene: TRBJ1-1
clone size: .
V gene: TRBV4-1
D gene: .
CDR3 DNA: TGCGCCAGCAGCCAAGATGCGAGGGGACCTTTGAACACTGAAGCTTTCTTT
CDR3 protein: CASSQDARGPLNTEAFF

J gene: TRBJ1-1
clone size: .
V gene: TRBV27
D gene: TRBD1
CDR3 DNA: TGTGCCAGCAGCCCACGGGCAGGGGGAAACGTGGACACTGAAGCTTTCTTT
CDR3 protein: CASSPRAGGNVDTEAFF

J gene: TRBJ2-7
clone size: .
V gene: TRBV7-2
D gene: TRBD1
CDR3 DNA: TGTGCCAGCAGCTTTGGGACAGGGGGGGAGCAGTACTTC
CDR3 protein: CASSFGTGGEQYF

J gene: TRBJ2-3
clone size: .
V gene: TRBV9
D gene: .
CDR3 DNA: TGTGCCAGCAGCCCCCTTTCCACAGATACGCAGTATTTT
CDR3 protein: CASSPLSTDTQYF

J gene: TRBJ2-1
clone size: .
V gene: TRBV15
D gene: .
CDR3 DNA: TGTGCCACCAGCAGAGAAGGTAGGCTCCACTCCTACAATGAGCAGTTCTTC
CDR3 protein: CATSREGRLHSYNEQFF